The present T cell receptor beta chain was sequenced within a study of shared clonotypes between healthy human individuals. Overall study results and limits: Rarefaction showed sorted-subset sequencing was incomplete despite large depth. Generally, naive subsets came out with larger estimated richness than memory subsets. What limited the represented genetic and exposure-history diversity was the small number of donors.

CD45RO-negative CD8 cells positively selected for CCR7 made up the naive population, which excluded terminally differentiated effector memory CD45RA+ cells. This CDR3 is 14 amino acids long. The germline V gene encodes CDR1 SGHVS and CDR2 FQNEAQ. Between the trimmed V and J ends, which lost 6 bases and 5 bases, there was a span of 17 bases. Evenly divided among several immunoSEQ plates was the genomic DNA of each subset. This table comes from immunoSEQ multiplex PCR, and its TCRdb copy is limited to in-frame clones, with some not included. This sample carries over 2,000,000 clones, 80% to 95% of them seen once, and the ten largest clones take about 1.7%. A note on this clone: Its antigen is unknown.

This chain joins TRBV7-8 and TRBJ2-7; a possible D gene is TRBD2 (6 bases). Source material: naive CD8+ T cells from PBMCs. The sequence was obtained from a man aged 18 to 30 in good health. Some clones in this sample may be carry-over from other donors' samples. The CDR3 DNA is TGTGCCAGCAGTCGCGGAGGGGTAATCAACGAGCAGTACTTC. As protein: CASSRGGVINEQYF. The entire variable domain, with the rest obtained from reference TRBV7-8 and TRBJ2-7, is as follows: GAGVSQSPRYKVAKRGQDVALRCDPISGHVSLFWYQQALGQGPEFLTYFQNEAQLDKSGLPSDRFFAERPEGSVSTLKIQRTQQEDSAVYLCASSRGGVINEQYFGPGTRLTVT.